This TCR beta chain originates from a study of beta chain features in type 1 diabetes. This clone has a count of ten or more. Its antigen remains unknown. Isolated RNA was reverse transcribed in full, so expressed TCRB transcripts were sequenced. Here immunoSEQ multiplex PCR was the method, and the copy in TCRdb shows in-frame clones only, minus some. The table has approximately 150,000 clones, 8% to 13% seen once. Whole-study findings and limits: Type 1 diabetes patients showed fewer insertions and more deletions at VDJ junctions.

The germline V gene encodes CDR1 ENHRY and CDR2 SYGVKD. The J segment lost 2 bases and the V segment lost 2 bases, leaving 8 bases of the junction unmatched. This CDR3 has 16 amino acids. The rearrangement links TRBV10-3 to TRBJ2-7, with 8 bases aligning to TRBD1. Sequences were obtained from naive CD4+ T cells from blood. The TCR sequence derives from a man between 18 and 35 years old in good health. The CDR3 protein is CAISEVTGTGPYEQYF. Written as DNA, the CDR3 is TGTGCCATCAGTGAGGTGACCGGGACAGGCCCCTACGAGCAGTACTTC.